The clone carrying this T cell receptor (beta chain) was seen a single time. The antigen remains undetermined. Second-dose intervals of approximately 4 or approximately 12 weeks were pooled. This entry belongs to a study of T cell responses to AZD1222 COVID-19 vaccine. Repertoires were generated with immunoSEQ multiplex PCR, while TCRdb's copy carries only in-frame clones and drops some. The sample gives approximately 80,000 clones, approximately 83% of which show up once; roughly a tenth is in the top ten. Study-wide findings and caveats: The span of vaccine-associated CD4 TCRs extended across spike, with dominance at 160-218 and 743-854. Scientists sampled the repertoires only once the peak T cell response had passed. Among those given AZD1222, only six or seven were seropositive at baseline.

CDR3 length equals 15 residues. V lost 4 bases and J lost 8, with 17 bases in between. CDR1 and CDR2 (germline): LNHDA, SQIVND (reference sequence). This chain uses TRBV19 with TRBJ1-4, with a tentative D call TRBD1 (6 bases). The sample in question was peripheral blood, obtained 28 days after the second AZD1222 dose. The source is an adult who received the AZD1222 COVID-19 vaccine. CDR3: CASSTLTGWGEKLFF. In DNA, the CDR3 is TGTGCCAGTAGTACCCTCACAGGGTGGGGCGAAAAACTGTTTTTT.